This record concerns one T cell receptor (beta chain) sequence. The antigen remains unidentified. This entry is derived from a study of T cells in Graves' hyperthyroidism and ophthalmopathy. Overall study results and limits: Among clonotypes expanded in thyroid above 0.001, most were also found in blood. In validation, the model predicted ophthalmopathy. These predictions came a median about 6.5 months before onset.

This CDR3 region has 13 residues. Germline V gene data show CDR1 as SQVTM and CDR2 as ANQGSEA. RNA transcripts yielded amplified TCR beta CDR3 regions. HTBI primers drove first-round RT-PCR of the TCR CDR3. TCRdb reprocessed the multiplex PCR reads with MiXCR, giving one entry per CDR3 protein. The sample holds 490,000 or so distinct CDR3 sequences, over 45% seen once. The sample was peripheral blood or thyroid tissue (not recorded which). The rearrangement uses TRBV29-1 and TRBJ1-5, with a weak D call TRBD1 (5 bases). This TCR derives from an adult woman with Graves' disease, either hyperthyroidism or ophthalmopathy (not recorded which). CDR3 sequence (DNA): TGCGCCCATGGGAAGCAGGGTTCGCAGCCCCAGCATTTT. This sequence encodes CAHGKQGSQPQHF.